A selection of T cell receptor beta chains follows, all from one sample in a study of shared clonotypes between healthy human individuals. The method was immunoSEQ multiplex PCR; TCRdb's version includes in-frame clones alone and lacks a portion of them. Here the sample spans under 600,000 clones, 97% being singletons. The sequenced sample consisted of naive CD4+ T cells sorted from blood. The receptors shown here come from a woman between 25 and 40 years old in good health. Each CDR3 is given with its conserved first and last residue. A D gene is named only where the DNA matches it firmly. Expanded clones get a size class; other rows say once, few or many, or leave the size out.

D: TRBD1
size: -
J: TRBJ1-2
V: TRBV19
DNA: TGTGCCAGTAGTATAGTTGGACAGGGAGCCTATGGCTACACCTTC
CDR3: CASSIVGQGAYGYTF

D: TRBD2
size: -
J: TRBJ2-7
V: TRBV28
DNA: TGTGCCAGCAGTCGCGGGCCAGGACTAGCGGGAGCCCACGAGCAGTACTTC
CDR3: CASSRGPGLAGAHEQYF

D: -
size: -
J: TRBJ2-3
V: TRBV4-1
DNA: TGCGCCAGCAGCCAACTTTTGAGGAAACTCACAGATACGCAGTATTTT
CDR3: CASSQLLRKLTDTQYF

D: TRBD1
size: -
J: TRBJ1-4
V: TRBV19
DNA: TGTGCCAGTAGTGACACCTCGCAGGGGGCGTCGGCTGAAAAACTGTTTTTT
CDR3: CASSDTSQGASAEKLFF

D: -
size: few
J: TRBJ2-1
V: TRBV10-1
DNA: TGCGCCAGCAGTGAGTCTGGGACTGCTGAGCAGTTCTTC
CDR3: CASSESGTAEQFF

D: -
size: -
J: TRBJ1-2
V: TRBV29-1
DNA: TGCAGCGTTGGCGGAAATGTAGCTAACTATGGCTACACCTTC
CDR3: CSVGGNVANYGYTF

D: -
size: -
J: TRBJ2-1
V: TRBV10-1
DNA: TGCGCCAGCAGTGAGGGGGGAAGGAATGAGCAGTTCTTC
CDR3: CASSEGGRNEQFF

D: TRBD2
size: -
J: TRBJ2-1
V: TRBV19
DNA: TGTGCCAGTAGTATAGCGGGAGGGCCGGGTAATGAGCAGTTCTTC
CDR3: CASSIAGGPGNEQFF

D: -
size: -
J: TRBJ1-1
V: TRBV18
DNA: TGTGCCAGCTCACCCCGCCGCTCGAACACTGAAGCTTTCTTT
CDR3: CASSPRRSNTEAFF

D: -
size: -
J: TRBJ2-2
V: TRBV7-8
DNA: TGTGCCAGCAGCTTAGGGCGGGACTTCACCGGGGAGCTGTTTTTT
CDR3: CASSLGRDFTGELFF

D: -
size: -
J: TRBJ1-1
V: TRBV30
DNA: TGTGCCTGGAGGCACGAGGATCAGTCTCAGAACACTGAAGCTTTCTTT
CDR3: CAWRHEDQSQNTEAFF

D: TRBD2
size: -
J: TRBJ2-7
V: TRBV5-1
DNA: TGCGCCAGCAGCCTGGGGACTAGCGGGAGGTCCGCTTACGAGCAGTACTTC
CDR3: CASSLGTSGRSAYEQYF

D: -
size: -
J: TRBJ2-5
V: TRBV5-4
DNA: TGTGCCAGCAGCTTGGGTGTCAAAGAGACCCAGTACTTC
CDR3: CASSLGVKETQYF

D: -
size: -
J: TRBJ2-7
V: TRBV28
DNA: TGTGCCAGCAGACCAGGAGGGGTTGGCTCCTACGAGCAGTACTTC
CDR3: CASRPGGVGSYEQYF

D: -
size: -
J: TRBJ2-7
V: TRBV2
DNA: TGTGCCAGCAGCCTACAGGGCTACGAGCAGTACTTC
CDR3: CASSLQGYEQYF

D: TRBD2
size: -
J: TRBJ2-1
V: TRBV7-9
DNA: TGTGCCAGCAGCCTATCCTATTTAGGGACTAGTAGGGGCAATGAGCAGTTCTTC
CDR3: CASSLSYLGTSRGNEQFF

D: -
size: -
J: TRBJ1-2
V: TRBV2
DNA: TGTGCCACGAGGGAGACGGTCGGGGGCTACACCTTC
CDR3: CATRETVGGYTF

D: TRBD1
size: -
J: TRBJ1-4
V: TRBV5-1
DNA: TGCGCCAGCAGCTTGAGACAGGGGGTTGAAAAACTGTTTTTT
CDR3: CASSLRQGVEKLFF

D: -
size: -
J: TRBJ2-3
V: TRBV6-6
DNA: TGTGCCAGCAGGCCAGGACGGAGCACAGATACGCAGTATTTT
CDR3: CASRPGRSTDTQYF

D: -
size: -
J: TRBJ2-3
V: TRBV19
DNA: TGTGCCAGTAGTTTTGTGGGTTGGGATACGCAGTATTTT
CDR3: CASSFVGWDTQYF

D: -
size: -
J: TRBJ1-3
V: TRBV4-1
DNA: TGCGCCAGCAGCCAAGACAGGATAAACACCATATATTTT
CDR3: CASSQDRINTIYF

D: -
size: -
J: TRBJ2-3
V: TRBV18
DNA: TGTGCCAGCTCATTACTAGTAACAGATACGCAGTATTTT
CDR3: CASSLLVTDTQYF

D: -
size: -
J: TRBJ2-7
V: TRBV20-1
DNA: TGCAGTGCTAGATTCGGATACGAGCAGTACTTC
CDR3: CSARFGYEQYF